The T cell receptor beta chain under discussion was sequenced for a study of cytomegalovirus exposure and HLA in healthy donors. Study results and caveats: In an earlier analysis, in 587 donors, most V segments appeared productive either ~90% or ~30% of the time.

This CDR3 region has 15 residues. Germline V gene lookup returns CDR1 SEHNR and CDR2 FQNEAQ (reference sequence). The germline V and J ends were trimmed by 1 base and 3 bases, with 9 bases remaining between them. The PCR was carried out with 60 Vbeta primers and 13 Jbeta primers. Libraries were prepared by immunoSEQ multiplex PCR; TCRdb keeps only in-frame clonotypes and omits some of them. This repertoire shows roughly 110,000 clones, over 80% found once; its top ten account for less than 3%. Regarding this clone: The antigen remains unidentified.

The specimen sequenced was PBMCs. The source of this sequence is a man between 25 and 39 years old in good health and CMV-seropositive. The V call is TRBV7-9, the J call TRBJ2-2; D possibly corresponds to TRBD1 (5 bases). CDR3 loop: CASSLDQGDTGELFF. The DNA for the CDR3 is TGTGCCAGCAGCTTAGACCAGGGCGACACCGGGGAGCTGTTTTTT.